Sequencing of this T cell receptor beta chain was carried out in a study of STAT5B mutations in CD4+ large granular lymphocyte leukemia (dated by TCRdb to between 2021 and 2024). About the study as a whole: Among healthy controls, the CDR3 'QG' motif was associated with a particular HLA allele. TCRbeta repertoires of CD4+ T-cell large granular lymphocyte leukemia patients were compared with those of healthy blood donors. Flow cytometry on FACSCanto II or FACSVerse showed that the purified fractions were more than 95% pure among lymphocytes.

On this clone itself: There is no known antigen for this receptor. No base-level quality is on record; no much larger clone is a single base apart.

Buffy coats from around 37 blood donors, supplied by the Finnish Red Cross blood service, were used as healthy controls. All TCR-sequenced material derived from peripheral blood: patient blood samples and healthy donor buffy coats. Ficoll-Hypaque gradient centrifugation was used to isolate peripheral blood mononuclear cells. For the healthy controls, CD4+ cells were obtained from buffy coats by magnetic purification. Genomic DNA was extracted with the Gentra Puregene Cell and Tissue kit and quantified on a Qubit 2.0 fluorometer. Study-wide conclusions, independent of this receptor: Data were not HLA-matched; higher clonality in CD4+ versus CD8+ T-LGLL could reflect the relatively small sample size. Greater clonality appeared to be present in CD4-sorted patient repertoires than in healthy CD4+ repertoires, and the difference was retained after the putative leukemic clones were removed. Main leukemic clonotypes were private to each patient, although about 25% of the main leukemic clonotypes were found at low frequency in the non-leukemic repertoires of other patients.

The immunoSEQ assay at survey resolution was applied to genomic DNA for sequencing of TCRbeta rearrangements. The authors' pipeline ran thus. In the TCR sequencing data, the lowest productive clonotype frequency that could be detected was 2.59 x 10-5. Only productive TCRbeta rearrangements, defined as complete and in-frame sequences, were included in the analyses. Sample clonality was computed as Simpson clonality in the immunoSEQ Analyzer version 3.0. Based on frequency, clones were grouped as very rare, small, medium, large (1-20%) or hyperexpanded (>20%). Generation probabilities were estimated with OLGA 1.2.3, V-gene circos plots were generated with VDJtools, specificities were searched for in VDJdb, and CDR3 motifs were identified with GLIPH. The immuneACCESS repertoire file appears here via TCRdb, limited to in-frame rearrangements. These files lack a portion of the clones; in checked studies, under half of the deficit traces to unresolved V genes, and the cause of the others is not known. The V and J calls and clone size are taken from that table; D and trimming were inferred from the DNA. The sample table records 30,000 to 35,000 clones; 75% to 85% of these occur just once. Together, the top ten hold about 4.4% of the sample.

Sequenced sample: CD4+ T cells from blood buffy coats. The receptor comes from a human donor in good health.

The bases are TGTGCCAGCTCACCAGAGGAGGGGGACTATGGCTACACCTTC. It translates as CASSPEEGDYGYTF. The chain couples TRBV18 to TRBJ1-2; a tentative D call is TRBD1 (6 bases match). The V and J ends are trimmed by 2 bases and 3 bases, leaving 10 bases between them. The germline V gene sets CDR1 to KGHSH and CDR2 to LQKENI. The CDR3 measures 14 amino acids from cysteine to phenylalanine. The sequence is cut down to CDR3 DNA, 42 bases in frame from base 1.